The 4 T cell receptor beta chains listed next were all sequenced from one sample in a study of cytomegalovirus exposure and HLA in healthy donors. The PCR employed 60 Vbeta primers together with 13 Jbeta primers. Measured with immunoSEQ multiplex PCR; TCRdb has only the in-frame clones, and not every one. The sample comprises about 130,000 clones, roughly 85% of which are singletons, and about 1.2% rests with the top ten. The sequencing sample was made of PBMCs. All receptors derive from a boy younger than 18 in good health and CMV-seronegative.

This clone appeared a single time. The J gene is TRBJ1-2, the V gene TRBV27; D possibly corresponds to TRBD1 (5 bases). Germline CDR1 reads MNHEY; CDR2 reads SMNVEV (reference sequence). Trimming took off 4 bases at V and 2 bases at J, with 11 bases between the two ends. The CDR3 runs 14 residues. The CDR3: CASSWGRLNYGYTF. CDR3 bases: TGTGCCAGCAGTTGGGGCAGGTTAAACTATGGCTACACCTTC.

This rearrangement joins TRBV25-1 to TRBJ2-2, with D possibly matching TRBD2 (5 bases). From germline, CDR1 is MGHDK and CDR2 SYGVNS. There are 13 residues in the CDR3. V shed 6 bases and J shed 0 bases, with 5 bases lying between them. CDR3 residues: CASRDSNTGELFF. CDR3 coding DNA: TGTGCCAGCAGGGACTCGAACACCGGGGAGCTGTTTTTT. The full variable domain, rest sourced from reference TRBV25-1 and TRBJ2-2, is EADIYQTPRYLVIGTGKKITLECSQTMGHDKMYWYQQDPGMELHLIHYSYGVNSTEKGDLSSESTVSRIRTEHFPLTLESARPSHTSQYLCASRDSNTGELFFGEGSRLTVL.

V usage is TRBV18 and J usage is TRBJ1-4, with 7 bases fitting TRBD1. The trim removed 2 bases at V and 11 bases at J, leaving 8 bases unmatched. CDR1 and CDR2 from the germline V gene are KGHSH and LQKENI. The CDR3 runs 14 residues. CDR3 coding DNA: TGTGCCAGCTCACCAGAGAGACAGGGTTGGAAACTGTTTTTT. Translated: CASSPERQGWKLFF. Looking up the rest from reference TRBV18 and TRBJ1-4 gives the full variable domain: NAGVMQNPRHLVRRRGQEARLRCSPMKGHSHVYWYRQLPEEGLKFMVYLQKENIIDESGMPKERFSAEFPKEGPSILRIQQVVRGDSAAYFCASSPERQGWKLFFGSGTQLSVL.

The CDR3 reads CASRTGGTLRTDTQYF. The CDR3 nucleotides read TGTGCCAGCCGGACCGGTGGGACTCTCCGCACAGATACGCAGTATTTT. This chain joins TRBV13 and TRBJ2-3; possibly TRBD2 for D (6 bases). Germline V gene lookup returns CDR1 PRHDT and CDR2 FYEKMQ (reference sequence). The CDR3 has 16 residues. The ends were cut back, 8 bases at V and 1 base at J, with 19 bases in the middle.